The sequence of this T cell receptor (beta chain) was determined in a study of T cells after yellow fever vaccination. Across the study: Fractions containing few cells were prepared with SMART-Seq v4 Ultra Low Input.

One entry per CDR3 protein results from TCRdb running MiXCR on the 5' RACE reads. The sample lists some 100,000 distinct CDR3 sequences, about 6.8% occurring once. Study-level points and caveats: Although the secondary response was weaker, it peaked faster, at day 5 versus 15.

V shed 5 bases and J 6 bases; nucleotides not matched to a gene: 10. This CDR3 is 15 amino acids long. Germline loops: CDR1 SGHDN, CDR2 FVKESK. This clonotype was recorded at least ten times. As yet, its antigen is unknown. Specimen: CD4+ T cells sorted from PBMCs, collected approximately 47 days after the first yellow fever vaccination. The chain couples TRBV14 to TRBJ2-7, with 10 positions matching TRBD2. The origin of this receptor is a man between 18 and 29 years old who received the YFV17D yellow fever vaccine. The CDR3 DNA is TGTGCCAGCAGCGGTCCCGCAAGCGGGGGGGCCGAGCAGTACTTC. Translating gives CASSGPASGGAEQYF.